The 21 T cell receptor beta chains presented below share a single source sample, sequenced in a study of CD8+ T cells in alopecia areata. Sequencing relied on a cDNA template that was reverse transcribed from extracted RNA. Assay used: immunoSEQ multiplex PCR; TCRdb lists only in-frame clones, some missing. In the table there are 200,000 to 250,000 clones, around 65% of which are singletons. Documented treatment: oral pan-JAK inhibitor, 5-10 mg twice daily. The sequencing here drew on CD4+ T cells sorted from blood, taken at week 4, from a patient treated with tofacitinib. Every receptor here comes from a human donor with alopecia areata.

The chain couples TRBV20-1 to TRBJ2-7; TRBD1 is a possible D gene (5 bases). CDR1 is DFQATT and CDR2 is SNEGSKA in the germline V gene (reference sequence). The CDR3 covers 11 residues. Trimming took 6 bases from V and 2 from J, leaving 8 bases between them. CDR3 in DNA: TGCAGTGCCCGCAGGGCCTACGAGCAGTACTTC. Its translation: CSARRAYEQYF.

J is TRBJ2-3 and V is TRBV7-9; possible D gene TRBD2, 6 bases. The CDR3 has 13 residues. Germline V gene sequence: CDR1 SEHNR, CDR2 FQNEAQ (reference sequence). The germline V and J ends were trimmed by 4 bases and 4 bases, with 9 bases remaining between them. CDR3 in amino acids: CASSWGDPDTQYF. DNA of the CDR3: TGTGCCAGCAGCTGGGGGGACCCAGATACGCAGTATTTT.

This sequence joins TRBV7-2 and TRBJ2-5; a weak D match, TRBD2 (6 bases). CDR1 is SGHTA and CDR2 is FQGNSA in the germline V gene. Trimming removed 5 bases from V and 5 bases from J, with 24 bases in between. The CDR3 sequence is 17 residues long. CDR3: CASSQNALTSLQETQYF. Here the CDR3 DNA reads TGTGCCAGCAGCCAGAACGCACTTACTAGCTTGCAGGAGACCCAGTACTTC.

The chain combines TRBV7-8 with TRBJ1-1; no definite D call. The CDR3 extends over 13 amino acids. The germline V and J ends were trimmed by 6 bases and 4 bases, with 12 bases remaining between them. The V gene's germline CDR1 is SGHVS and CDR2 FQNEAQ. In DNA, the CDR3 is TGTGCCAGCAGTGCGGGGATCCCCACTGAAGCTTTCTTT. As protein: CASSAGIPTEAFF.

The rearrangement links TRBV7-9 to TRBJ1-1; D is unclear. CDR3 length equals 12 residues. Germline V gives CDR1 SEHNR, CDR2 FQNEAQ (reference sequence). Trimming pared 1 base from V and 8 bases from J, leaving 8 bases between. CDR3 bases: TGTGCCAGCAGCTTAGATTTGGGGGAAGCTTTCTTT. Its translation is CASSLDLGEAFF.

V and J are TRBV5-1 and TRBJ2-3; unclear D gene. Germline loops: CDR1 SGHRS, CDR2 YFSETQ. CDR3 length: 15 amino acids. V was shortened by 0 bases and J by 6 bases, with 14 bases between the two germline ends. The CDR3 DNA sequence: TGCGCCAGCAGCTTGGAGGGCGGAAGGTGGGATACGCAGTATTTT. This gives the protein CASSLEGGRWDTQYF.

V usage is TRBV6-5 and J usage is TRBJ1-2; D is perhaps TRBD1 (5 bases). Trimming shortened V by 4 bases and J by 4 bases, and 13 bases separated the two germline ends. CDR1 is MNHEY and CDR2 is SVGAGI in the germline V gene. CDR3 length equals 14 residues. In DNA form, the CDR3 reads TGTGCCAGCAGTTCCAAGGGGCCGCCCTATGGCTACACCTTC. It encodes CASSSKGPPYGYTF.

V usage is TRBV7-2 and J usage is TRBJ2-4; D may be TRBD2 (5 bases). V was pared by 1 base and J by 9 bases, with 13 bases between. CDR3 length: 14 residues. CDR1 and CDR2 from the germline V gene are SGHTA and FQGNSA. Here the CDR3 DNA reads TGTGCCAGCAGCTTAGTTGGTGGTGAGGGCATTCAGTACTTC. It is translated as CASSLVGGEGIQYF.

As DNA, the CDR3 is TGTGCCAGCAGCGTAGAGCTGGCGGGCACTGAAGCTTTCTTT. Protein product: CASSVELAGTEAFF. This chain connects TRBV9 to TRBJ1-1; the D is unclear. The ends were cut back, 0 bases at V and 4 bases at J, with 10 bases in the middle. CDR1 and CDR2 from the germline V gene are SGDLS and YYNGEE. There are 14 residues in the CDR3.

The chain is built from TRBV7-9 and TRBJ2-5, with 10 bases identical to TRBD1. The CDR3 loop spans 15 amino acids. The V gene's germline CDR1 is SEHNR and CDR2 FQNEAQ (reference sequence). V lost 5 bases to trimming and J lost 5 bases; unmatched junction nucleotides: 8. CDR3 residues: CASSLPGQGSETQYF. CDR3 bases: TGTGCCAGCAGCCTACCGGGACAGGGGAGCGAGACCCAGTACTTC.

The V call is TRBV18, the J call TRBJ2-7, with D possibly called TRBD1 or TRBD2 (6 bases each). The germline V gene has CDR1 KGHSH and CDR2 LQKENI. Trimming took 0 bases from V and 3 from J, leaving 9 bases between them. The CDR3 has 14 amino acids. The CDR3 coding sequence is TGTGCCAGCTCACCACCTGGAGGGGGCTACGAGCAGTACTTC. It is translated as CASSPPGGGYEQYF. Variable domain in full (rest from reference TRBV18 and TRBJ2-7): NAGVMQNPRHLVRRRGQEARLRCSPMKGHSHVYWYRQLPEEGLKFMVYLQKENIIDESGMPKERFSAEFPKEGPSILRIQQVVRGDSAAYFCASSPPGGGYEQYFGPGTRLTVT.

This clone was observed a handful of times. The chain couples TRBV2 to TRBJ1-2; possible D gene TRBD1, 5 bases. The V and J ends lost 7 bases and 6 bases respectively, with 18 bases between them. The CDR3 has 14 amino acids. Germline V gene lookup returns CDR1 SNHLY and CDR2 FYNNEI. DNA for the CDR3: TGTGCCAGCACCCAAGACAGAGGAGTTCATGGCTACACCTTC. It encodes CASTQDRGVHGYTF.

The CDR3 nucleotides read TGTGCCATCAGTGAGTCGACGGGGGGGCTTGGTGAGCAGTTCTTC. Amino acid sequence: CAISESTGGLGEQFF. V usage is TRBV10-3 and J usage is TRBJ2-1, with 8 bases fitting TRBD2. Losses at the gene ends were 0 bases for V and 9 bases for J; bases not matched to a gene: 7. This CDR3 is 15 amino acids long. Looked up from germline, CDR1 is ENHRY and CDR2 is SYGVKD.

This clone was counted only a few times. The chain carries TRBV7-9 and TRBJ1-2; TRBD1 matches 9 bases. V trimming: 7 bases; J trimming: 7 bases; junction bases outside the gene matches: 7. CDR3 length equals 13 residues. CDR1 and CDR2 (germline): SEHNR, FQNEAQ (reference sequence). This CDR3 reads CASTGGTGFGYTF. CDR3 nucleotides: TGTGCCAGCACCGGAGGGACAGGGTTTGGCTACACCTTC.

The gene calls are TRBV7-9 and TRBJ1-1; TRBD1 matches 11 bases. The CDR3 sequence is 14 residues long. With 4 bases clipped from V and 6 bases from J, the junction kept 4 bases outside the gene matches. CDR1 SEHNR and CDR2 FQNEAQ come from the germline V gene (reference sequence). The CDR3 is CASSWTGGSAEAFF. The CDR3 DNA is TGTGCCAGCAGCTGGACAGGGGGCAGTGCTGAAGCTTTCTTT.

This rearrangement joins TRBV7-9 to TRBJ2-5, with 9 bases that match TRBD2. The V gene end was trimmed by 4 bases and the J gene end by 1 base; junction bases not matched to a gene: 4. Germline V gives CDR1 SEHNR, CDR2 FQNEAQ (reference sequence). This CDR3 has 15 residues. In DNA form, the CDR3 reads TGTGCCAGCAGCTGGGGGACTAGCCCCCAAGAGACCCAGTACTTC. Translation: CASSWGTSPQETQYF.

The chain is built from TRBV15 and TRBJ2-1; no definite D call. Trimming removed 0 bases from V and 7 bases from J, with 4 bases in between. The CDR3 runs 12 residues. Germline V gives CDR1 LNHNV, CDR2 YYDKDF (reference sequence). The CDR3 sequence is CATSRDRNEQFF. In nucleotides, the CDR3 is TGTGCCACCAGCAGAGATCGGAATGAGCAGTTCTTC.

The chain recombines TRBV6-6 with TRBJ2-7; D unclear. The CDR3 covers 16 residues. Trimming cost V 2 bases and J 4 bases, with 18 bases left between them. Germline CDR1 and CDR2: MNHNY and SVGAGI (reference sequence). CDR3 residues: CASSYPPGGVGYEQYF. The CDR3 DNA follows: TGTGCCAGCAGTTACCCTCCCGGCGGAGTCGGATACGAGCAGTACTTC.

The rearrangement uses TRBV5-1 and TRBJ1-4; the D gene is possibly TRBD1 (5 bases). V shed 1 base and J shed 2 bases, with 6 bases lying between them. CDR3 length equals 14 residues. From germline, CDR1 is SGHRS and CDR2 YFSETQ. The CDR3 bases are TGCGCCAGCAGCTTGTCAGGGACTAATGAAAAACTGTTTTTT. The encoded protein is CASSLSGTNEKLFF.

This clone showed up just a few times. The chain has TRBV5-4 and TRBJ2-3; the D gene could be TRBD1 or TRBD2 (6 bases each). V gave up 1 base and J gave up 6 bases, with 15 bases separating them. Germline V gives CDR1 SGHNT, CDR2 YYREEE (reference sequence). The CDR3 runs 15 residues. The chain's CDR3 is CASSLSGARGDTQYF. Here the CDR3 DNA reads TGTGCCAGCAGCTTGTCAGGGGCGCGGGGTGATACGCAGTATTTT.

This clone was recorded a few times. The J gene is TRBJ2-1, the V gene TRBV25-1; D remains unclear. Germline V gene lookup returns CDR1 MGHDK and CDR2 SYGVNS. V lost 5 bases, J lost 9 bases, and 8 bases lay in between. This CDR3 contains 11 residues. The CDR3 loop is CASSKTVEQFF. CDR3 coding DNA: TGTGCCAGCAGTAAGACGGTTGAGCAGTTCTTC.